Sequencing of this T cell receptor beta chain was carried out in a study of cytomegalovirus exposure and HLA in healthy donors. It was with 60 Vbeta and 13 Jbeta primers that the PCR ran. Clones were read by immunoSEQ multiplex PCR, and TCRdb kept only the in-frame ones, dropping some. The data contain under 70,000 clones, 55% to 80% of them seen just once; the ten biggest clones take up roughly 1.9%. The table lists this clone with a few counts. The CDR3 totals 16 residues. V was pared by 0 bases and J by 5 bases, with 17 bases between. Germline loops: CDR1 SGHKS, CDR2 YYEKEE (reference sequence). This receptor was identified in a woman in her thirties in good health and CMV-seronegative. The genes are TRBV5-5 and TRBJ2-5; D remains ambiguous. Sequencing was carried out using PBMCs. CDR3 nucleotide sequence: TGTGCCAGCAGCTTGGCCGGCGACATCCTTGGGGAGACCCAGTACTTC. It specifies CASSLAGDILGETQYF. Supplemented by reference TRBV5-5 and TRBJ2-5, the full variable domain reads DAGVTQSPTHLIKTRGQQVTLRCSPISGHKSVSWYQQVLGQGPQFIFQYYEKEERGRGNFPDRFSARQFPNYSSELNVNALLLGDSALYLCASSLAGDILGETQYFGPGTRLLVL.